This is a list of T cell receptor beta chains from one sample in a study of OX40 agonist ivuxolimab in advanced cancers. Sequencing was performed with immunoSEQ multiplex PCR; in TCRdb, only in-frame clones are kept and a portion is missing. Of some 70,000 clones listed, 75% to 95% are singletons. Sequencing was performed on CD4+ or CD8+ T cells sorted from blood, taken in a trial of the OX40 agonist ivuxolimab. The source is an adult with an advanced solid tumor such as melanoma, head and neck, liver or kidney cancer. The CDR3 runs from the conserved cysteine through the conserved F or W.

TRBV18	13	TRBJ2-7	CASSPLGAYEQYF
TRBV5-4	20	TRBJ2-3	CASSPSVGLAGSASTDTQYF
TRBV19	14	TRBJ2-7	CASSRQGAVYEQYF
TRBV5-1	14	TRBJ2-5	CASSAGQGDETQYF
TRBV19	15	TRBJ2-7	CASSTRQGPTYEQYF
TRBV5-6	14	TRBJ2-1	CASSPGGPYNEQFF
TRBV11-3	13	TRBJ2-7	CASSFQGGYEQYF
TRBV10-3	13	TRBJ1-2	CAISGASENGYTF
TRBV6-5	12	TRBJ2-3	CASKASADTQYF
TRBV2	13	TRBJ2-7	CASRTGRSYEQYF
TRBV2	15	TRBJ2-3	CASSREASGLDTQYF
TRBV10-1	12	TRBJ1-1	CASRGTDTEAFF
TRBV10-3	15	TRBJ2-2	CASRGAGVHTGELFF
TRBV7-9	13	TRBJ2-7	CASSLDRGGEQYF
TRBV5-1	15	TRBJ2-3	CASSPDRGTPDTQYF
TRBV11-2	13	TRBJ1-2	CASSFGSGYGYTF
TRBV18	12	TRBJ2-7	CASSPGHYEQYF
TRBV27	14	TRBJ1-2	CASSFTGGIYGYTF
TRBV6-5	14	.	CASSPRAVAYEQYF
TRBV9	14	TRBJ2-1	CASSSGDNYNEQFF
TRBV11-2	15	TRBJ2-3	CASSLLAGNTDTQYF
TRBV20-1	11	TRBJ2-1	CSAMPVANSVF
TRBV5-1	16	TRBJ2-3	CASSLSSGGTTDTQYF
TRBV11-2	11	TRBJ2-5	CASSPQETQYF
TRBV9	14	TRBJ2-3	CASSAGLAGDTQYF
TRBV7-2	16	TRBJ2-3	CASRWMMATGTDTQYF
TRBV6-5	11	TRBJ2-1	CASSWYNEQFF
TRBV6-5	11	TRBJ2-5	CASSDNRGDYF
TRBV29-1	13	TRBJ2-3	CSVALTGTDTQYF
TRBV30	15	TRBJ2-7	CAWSFAGSSGYEQYF
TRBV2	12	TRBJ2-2	CASSDSTGELFF
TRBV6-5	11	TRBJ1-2	CASLFNYGYTF
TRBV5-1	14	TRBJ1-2	CASSPARPMDGYTF
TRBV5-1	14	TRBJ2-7	CASSPGTGSYEQYF
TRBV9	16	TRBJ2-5	CASSAPLGTSGETQYF
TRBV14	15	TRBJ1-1	CASSLRTGANTEAFF
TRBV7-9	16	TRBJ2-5	CASSPLLAGDLETQYF
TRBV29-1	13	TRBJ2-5	CSTTGVRGETQYF
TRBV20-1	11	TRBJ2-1	CSATYYNEQFF
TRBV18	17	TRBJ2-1	CASSPRKTSGAYNEQFF
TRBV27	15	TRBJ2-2	CASSLESLSTGELFF
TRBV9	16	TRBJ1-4	CASSVGSGAGNEKLFF
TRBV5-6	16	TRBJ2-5	CASSLEPRGRRETQYF
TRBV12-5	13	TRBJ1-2	CASALTDSYGYTF
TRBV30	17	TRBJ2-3	CAWSRPPGERHTDTQYF
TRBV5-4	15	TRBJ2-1	CASSLVRTGGNEQFF
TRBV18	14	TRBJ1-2	CASSPSQGEVGYTF
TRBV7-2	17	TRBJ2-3	CASSSPLAGYGTDTQYF
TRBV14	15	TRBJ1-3	CASSQVRGSGNTIYF
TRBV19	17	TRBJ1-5	CASSTGGAGGYNQPQHF
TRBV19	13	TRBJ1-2	CASSVDRVNGYTF
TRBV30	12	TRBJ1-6	CAWRATGSPLHF
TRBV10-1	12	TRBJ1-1	CASSDVGTEAFF
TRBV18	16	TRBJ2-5	CASSPGLAGGPETQYF
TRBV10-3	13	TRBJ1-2	CAISGGTAYGYTF